This TCR beta chain is from a study of PD-1 blockade in classical Hodgkin lymphoma. Per the germline V gene, CDR1 is SGHRS and CDR2 is YFSETQ. The CDR3 totals 14 residues. Trimming pared 8 bases from V and 0 bases from J, leaving 15 bases between. Profiled with immunoSEQ multiplex PCR; TCRdb holds only in-frame clones, not every one. The top ten hold more than 1% of the sample, which has some 30,000 clones, about 88% seen once. Time point: newly diagnosed, previously untreated cHL patient sample. It was by magnetic negative selection that CD4+ T cells were purified from thawed PBMCs. The authors compared against newly diagnosed, untreated classical Hodgkin lymphoma PBMCs. Study-wide findings and caveats: Relapsed/refractory patients reportedly had lower baseline diversity than newly diagnosed patients.

In the case of this clone: As yet, its antigen is unknown.

The sequence came from a human donor with classical Hodgkin lymphoma. V is TRBV5-1 and J is TRBJ2-7, with a possible D match to TRBD1 (5 bases). Input material: CD4+ T cells from blood. CDR3 bases: TGCGCCAGTAAACAGGACCCCAGCTCCTACGAGCAGTACGTC. Translation: CASKQDPSSYEQYV.